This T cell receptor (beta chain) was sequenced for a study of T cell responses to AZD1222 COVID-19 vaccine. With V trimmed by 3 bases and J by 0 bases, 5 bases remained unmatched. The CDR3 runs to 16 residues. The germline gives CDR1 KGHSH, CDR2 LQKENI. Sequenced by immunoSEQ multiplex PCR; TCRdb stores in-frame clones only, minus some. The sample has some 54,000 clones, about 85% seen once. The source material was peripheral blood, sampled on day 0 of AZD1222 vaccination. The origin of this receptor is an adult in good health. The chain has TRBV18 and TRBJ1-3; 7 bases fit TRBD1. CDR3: CASSPSRQGSGNTIYF. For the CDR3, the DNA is TGTGCCAGCTCACCTTCTCGACAGGGCTCTGGAAACACCATATATTTT.